The clone carrying this T cell receptor beta chain was counted only a few times. The antigen is undetermined. The repertoire was sequenced with immunoSEQ multiplex PCR; TCRdb's copy has only in-frame clones and lacks some. The table records around 11,000 clones, roughly 70% of them present only once. This specimen comes from a study of OX40 agonist ivuxolimab in advanced cancers. In the study overall: Ivuxolimab, an antibody that agonizes OX40 (CD134), was administered to the patients. Study-level points and caveats: No antigen was identified for the clonally expanded peripheral T cells.

Systemic immunosuppression or autoimmune disease history was grounds to exclude patients. Sequenced material: CD4+ or CD8+ T cells sorted from blood, taken in a trial of the OX40 agonist ivuxolimab. This clonotype originated in an adult with an advanced solid tumor such as melanoma, head and neck, liver or kidney cancer.

This CDR3 reads CASSLRRELLVGGYTF. CDR3 DNA: TGTGCCAGCTCCTTACGCCGGGAGCTTCTTGTGGGTGGCTACACCTTC. The V gene is TRBV27, the J gene TRBJ1-2; the D is unclear. Trimming removed 8 bases from V and 7 bases from J, with 26 bases in between. Germline V gives CDR1 MNHEY, CDR2 SMNVEV (reference sequence). This CDR3 spans 16 amino acids.